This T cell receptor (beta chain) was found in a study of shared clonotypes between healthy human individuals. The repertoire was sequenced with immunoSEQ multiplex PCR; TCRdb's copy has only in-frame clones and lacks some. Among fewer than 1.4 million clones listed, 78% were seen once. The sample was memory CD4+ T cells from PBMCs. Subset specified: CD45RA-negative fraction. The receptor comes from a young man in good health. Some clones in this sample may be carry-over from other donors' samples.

For the CDR3, the DNA is TGTGCCAGCAGTGAAGCCGGGATTTCCACAGATACGCAGTATTTT. Encoded protein: CASSEAGISTDTQYF. V and J are TRBV6-1 and TRBJ2-3; possible D gene TRBD2, 5 bases. This CDR3 comprises 15 residues. Germline loops: CDR1 MNHNS, CDR2 SASEGT. The V end lost 0 bases, the J end lost 2 bases, and 9 bases lay between the germline ends.